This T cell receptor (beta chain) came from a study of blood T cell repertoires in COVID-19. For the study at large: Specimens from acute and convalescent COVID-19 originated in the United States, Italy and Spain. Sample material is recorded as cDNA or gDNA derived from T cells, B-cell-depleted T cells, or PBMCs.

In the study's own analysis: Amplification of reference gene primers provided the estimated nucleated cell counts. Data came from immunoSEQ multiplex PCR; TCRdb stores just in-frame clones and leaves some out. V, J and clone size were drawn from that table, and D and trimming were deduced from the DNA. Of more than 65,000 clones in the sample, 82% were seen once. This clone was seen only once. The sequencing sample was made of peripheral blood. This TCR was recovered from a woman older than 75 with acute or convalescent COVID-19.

The CDR3 bases are TGCAGTGCTAGTTGGCGAAGGAGCTCCTACAATGAGCAGTTCTTC. Protein sequence: CSASWRRSSYNEQFF. The gene calls are TRBV20-1 and TRBJ2-1; D ambiguous. The V gene lost 3 bases and the J gene lost 0 bases, with 12 bases spanning the gap. This CDR3 is 15 amino acids long. The germline gives CDR1 DFQATT, CDR2 SNEGSKA (reference sequence).